This entry lists 17 T cell receptor beta chains sequenced from one sample in a study of cytomegalovirus exposure and HLA in healthy donors. The study ran its PCR with 60 Vbeta and 13 Jbeta primers. Measured with immunoSEQ multiplex PCR; TCRdb has only the in-frame clones, and not every one. This sample has 200,000 or so clones, with roughly 84% found just once. Input material: PBMCs. Receptors originate from a girl under two years old in good health and CMV-seronegative.

This chain joins TRBV7-8 and TRBJ2-5; 8 bases fit TRBD1. The V and J ends lost 2 bases and 12 bases, in that order; junction bases with no gene match: 8. The CDR3 extends over 13 amino acids. The V gene's germline CDR1 is SGHVS and CDR2 FQNEAQ. Here the CDR3 reads CASSLRGQETKYF. The CDR3 coding sequence is TGTGCCAGCAGCTTAAGGGGACAGGAGACAAAGTACTTC.

This clone was observed a handful of times. The chain's CDR3 is CAWDRNTEAFF. In DNA form, the CDR3 reads TGTGCCTGGGACAGGAACACTGAAGCTTTCTTT. V is TRBV30 and J is TRBJ1-1; D possibly corresponds to TRBD1 (5 bases). Trimming stripped 5 bases from V and 1 base from J, with 5 bases between. The germline CDR1 and CDR2 sequences are GTSNPN and SVGIG (reference sequence). The CDR3 totals 11 residues.

The gene calls are TRBV5-6 and TRBJ2-7, with TRBD1 matching 12 bases. The CDR3 runs to 15 residues. J was trimmed by 5 bases and V by 0 bases; bases with no gene match: 3. Germline V gene data show CDR1 as SGHDT and CDR2 as YYEEEE. As DNA, the CDR3 is TGTGCCAGCAGCTTGGCCGGGACAGGGGGCCACGAGCAGTACTTC. Amino acid sequence: CASSLAGTGGHEQYF.

The chain is built from TRBV2 and TRBJ2-1; D uncertain. CDR1 is SNHLY, CDR2 FYNNEI, per germline. The germline V and J ends were trimmed by 4 bases and 10 bases, with 8 bases remaining between them. The CDR3 extends over 11 amino acids. This CDR3 reads CASSGLGEQFF. The CDR3 bases are TGTGCCAGCAGTGGCCTAGGCGAGCAGTTCTTC.

The chain has TRBV6-1 and TRBJ1-6; D may be TRBD1 (6 bases). The CDR3 spans 14 residues. Deletions cut 5 bases from V and 9 bases from J, with 14 bases between. Germline CDR1 and CDR2: MNHNS and SASEGT. CDR3 sequence (DNA): TGTGCCAGCAGTACACAGGGCTTCGGTTCACCCCTCCACTTT. It is translated as CASSTQGFGSPLHF.

The chain combines TRBV27 with TRBJ2-2, with 8 positions matching TRBD1. CDR1 and CDR2 (germline): MNHEY, SMNVEV (reference sequence). The V gene end was trimmed by 5 bases and the J gene end by 1 base; junction bases not matched to a gene: 6. CDR3 length: 16 amino acids. The CDR3 here is CASSPRTGKNTGELFF. CDR3 DNA: TGTGCCAGCAGTCCCCGGACAGGGAAGAACACCGGGGAGCTGTTTTTT.

The rearrangement joins TRBV7-9 to TRBJ1-4, with D hard to call. Trimming cost V 8 bases and J 3 bases, with 13 bases left between them. The CDR3 loop spans 14 amino acids. Germline V lookup: CDR1 SEHNR, CDR2 FQNEAQ (reference sequence). CDR3 protein: CASRRLSANEKLFF. The CDR3, as DNA: TGTGCCAGCCGCCGACTGTCGGCTAATGAAAAACTGTTTTTT.

This clone was found once. V usage is TRBV5-1 and J usage is TRBJ2-1; 11 positions agree with TRBD2. Trimming at V came to 9 bases and at J to 7 bases, leaving 6 bases not matched to a gene. The germline CDR1 and CDR2 sequences are SGHRS and YFSETQ. This CDR3 comprises 13 residues. The CDR3 nucleotides read TGCGCCACCCGGACTAGCGGGCATAATGAGCAGTTCTTC. Translated, it gives CATRTSGHNEQFF.

V and J are TRBV27 and TRBJ2-7; D may be TRBD2 (5 bases). Looked up from germline, CDR1 is MNHEY and CDR2 is SMNVEV (reference sequence). This CDR3 spans 16 amino acids. V lost 0 bases and J 0 bases, leaving 12 bases between the germline ends. The chain's CDR3 is CASSLSGGKLSYEQYF. As DNA, the CDR3 is TGTGCCAGCAGTTTATCAGGAGGAAAGCTCTCCTACGAGCAGTACTTC.

V gene TRBV6-1 combines with J gene TRBJ1-5, with 7 positions matching TRBD1. The germline CDR1 and CDR2 sequences are MNHNS and SASEGT. This CDR3 has 15 amino acids. J was trimmed by 4 bases and V by 1 base; bases with no gene match: 4. The chain's CDR3 is CASSEGGTVNQPQHF. The DNA of the CDR3 is TGTGCCAGCAGTGAAGGGGGGACAGTAAATCAGCCCCAGCATTTT.

This sequence joins TRBV5-4 and TRBJ2-7; 8 bases match TRBD2. The V segment lost 0 bases and the J segment 6 bases; nucleotides outside the gene matches: 5. CDR1 and CDR2 (germline): SGHNT, YYREEE (reference sequence). The CDR3 has 14 amino acids. In nucleotides, the CDR3 is TGTGCCAGCAGCTTGGGAAGCGGGGGAAGCGAGCAGTACTTC. Translation gives CASSLGSGGSEQYF.

This clone has only a few counts. The chain joins TRBV7-8 to TRBJ1-2; 7 bases map to TRBD1. From germline, CDR1 is SGHVS and CDR2 FQNEAQ. Trimming took 5 bases from V and 8 from J; bases not matched to a gene: 11. The CDR3 has 14 amino acids. Here the CDR3 DNA reads TGTGCCAGCAGCCAAAGACTAGGGGGCGGGGGCTACACCTTC. It translates to CASSQRLGGGGYTF.

This chain uses TRBV27 with TRBJ1-5; 8 bases fit TRBD1. The CDR3 has 14 residues. Looked up from germline, CDR1 is MNHEY and CDR2 is SMNVEV (reference sequence). The ends lost 4 bases at V and 5 bases at J; junction bases unmatched: 4. The CDR3 DNA reads as TGTGCCAGCAGTTCGACAGGGGCGTATCAGCCCCAGCATTTT. Translated: CASSSTGAYQPQHF.

This clone showed up just once. This chain uses TRBV25-1 with TRBJ2-7; no clear D gene. Per germline, CDR1 MGHDK and CDR2 SYGVNS. The CDR3 sequence is 17 residues long. V shed 3 bases and J shed 0 bases, with 18 bases lying between them. The CDR3 is CASSELSFGPPSYEQYF. The DNA of the CDR3 is TGTGCCAGCAGTGAGCTTTCTTTTGGGCCCCCCTCCTACGAGCAGTACTTC.

The CDR3 reads CASSPAGGTGELFF. The CDR3 region has the DNA TGTGCCAGCAGTCCAGCGGGTGGGACCGGGGAGCTGTTTTTT. The rearrangement links TRBV6-5 to TRBJ2-2; tentative D call: TRBD2 (6 bases). There are 14 residues in the CDR3. Trimming took off 5 bases at V and 5 bases at J, with 12 bases between the two ends. The germline gives CDR1 MNHEY, CDR2 SVGAGI.

The rearrangement links TRBV5-5 to TRBJ1-5, with 11 nucleotides matching TRBD1. The CDR3 consists of 15 residues. J was trimmed by 6 bases and V by 5 bases; bases with no gene match: 7. CDR1 SGHKS and CDR2 YYEKEE come from the germline V gene (reference sequence). CDR3 nucleotides: TGTGCCAGCAGGTCCGGGACAGGGGGTTTTCAGCCCCAGCATTTT. It encodes CASRSGTGGFQPQHF.

The table lists this clone with a count of one. The chain employs TRBV10-1 and TRBJ1-1; 7 bases align to TRBD1. This CDR3 region has 14 residues. After removal of 6 bases from V and 3 bases from J, the junction contained 7 bases not matched to a gene. The germline gives CDR1 WNHNN, CDR2 SYGVQD (reference sequence). The CDR3 DNA follows: TGCGCCAGCAGCGACGGGACAGCGGACACTGAAGCTTTCTTT. Protein product: CASSDGTADTEAFF.